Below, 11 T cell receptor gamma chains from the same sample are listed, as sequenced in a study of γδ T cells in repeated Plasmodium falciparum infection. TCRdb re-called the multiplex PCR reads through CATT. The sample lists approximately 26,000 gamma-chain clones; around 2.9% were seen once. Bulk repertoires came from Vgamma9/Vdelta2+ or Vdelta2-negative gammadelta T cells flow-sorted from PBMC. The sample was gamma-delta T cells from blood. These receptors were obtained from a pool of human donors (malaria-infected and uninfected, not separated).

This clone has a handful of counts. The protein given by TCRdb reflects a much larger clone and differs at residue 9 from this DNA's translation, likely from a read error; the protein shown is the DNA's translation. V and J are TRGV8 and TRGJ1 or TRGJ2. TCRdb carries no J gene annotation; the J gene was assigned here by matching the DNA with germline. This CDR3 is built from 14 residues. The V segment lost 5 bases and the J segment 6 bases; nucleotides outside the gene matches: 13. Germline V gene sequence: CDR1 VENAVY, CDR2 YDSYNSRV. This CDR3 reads CATWVLRVCYKKLF. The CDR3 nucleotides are TGTGCCACCTGGGTTCTGCGGGTCTGTTATAAGAAACTCTTT.

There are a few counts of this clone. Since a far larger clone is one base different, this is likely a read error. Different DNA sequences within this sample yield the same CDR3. CDR3 DNA: TGTGCCTTGTGGGAGGTCGCCCTAGGGCGGAGGGGGTATACCACCGGTTGGTTCAAGATATTT. Translating gives CALWEVALGRRGYTTGWFKIF. V is TRGV9 and J is TRGJP1. The J gene, missing from TCRdb, was assigned here through DNA to germline matching. This CDR3 has 21 residues. The germline gives CDR1 GITISATS, CDR2 ISYDGTV (reference sequence).

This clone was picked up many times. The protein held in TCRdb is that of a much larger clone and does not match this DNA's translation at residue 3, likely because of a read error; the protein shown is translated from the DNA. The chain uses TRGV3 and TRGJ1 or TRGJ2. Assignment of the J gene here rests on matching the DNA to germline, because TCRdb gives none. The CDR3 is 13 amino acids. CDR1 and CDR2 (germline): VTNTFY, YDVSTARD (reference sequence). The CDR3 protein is CAAWDRFYYKKLF. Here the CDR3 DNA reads TGTGCCGCCTGGGACAGGTTTTATTATAAGAAACTCTTT.

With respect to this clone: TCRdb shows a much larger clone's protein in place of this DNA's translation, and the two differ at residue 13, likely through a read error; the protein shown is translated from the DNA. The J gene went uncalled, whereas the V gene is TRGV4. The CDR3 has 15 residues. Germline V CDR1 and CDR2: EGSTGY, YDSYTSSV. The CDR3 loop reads CATLENSHNYYKRLF. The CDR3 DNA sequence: TGTGCCACCCTCGAAAATTCACACAATTATTATAAGAGACTCTTT.

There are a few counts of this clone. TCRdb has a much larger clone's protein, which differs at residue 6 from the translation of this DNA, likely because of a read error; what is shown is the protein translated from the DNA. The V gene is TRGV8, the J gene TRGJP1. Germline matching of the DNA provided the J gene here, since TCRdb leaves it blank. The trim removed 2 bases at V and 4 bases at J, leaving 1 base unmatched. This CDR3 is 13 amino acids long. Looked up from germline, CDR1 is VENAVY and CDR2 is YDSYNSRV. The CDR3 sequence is CATWDITGWFKIF. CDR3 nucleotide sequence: TGTGCCACCTGGGATATCACTGGTTGGTTCAAGATATTT.

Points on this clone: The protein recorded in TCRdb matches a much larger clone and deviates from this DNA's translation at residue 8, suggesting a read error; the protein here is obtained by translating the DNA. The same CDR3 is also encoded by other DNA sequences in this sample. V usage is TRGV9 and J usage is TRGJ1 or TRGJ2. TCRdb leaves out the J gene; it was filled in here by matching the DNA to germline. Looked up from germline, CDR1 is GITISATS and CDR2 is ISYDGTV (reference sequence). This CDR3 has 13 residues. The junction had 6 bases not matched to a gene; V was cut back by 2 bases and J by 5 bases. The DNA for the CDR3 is TGTGCCTTGTGGGAGGCTACCCATTATAAGAAACTCTTT. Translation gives CALWEATHYKKLF.

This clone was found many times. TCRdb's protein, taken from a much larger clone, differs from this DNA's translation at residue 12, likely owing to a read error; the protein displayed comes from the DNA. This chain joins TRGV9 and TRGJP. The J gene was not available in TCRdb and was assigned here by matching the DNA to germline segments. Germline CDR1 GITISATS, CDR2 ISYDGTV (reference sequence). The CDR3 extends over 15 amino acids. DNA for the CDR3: TGTGCCTTGTGGGAGGTGCGTCCGGGCAAAAAAACCAAGGTATTT. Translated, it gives CALWEVRPGKKTKVF.

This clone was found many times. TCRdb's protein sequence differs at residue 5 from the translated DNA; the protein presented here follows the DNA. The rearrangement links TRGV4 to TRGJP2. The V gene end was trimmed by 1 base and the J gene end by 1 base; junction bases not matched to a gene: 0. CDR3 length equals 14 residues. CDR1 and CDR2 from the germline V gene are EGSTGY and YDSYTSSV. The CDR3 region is CATWDGSSDWIKTF. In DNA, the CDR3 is TGTGCCACCTGGGATGGTAGTAGTGATTGGATCAAGACGTTT.

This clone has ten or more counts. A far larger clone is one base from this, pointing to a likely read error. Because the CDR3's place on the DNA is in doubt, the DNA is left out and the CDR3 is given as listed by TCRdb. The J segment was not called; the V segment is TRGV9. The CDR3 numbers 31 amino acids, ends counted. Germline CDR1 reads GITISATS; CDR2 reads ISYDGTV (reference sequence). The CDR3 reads CALWEAIIIRNSLAVEQHLLSQVSIGRIQHF.

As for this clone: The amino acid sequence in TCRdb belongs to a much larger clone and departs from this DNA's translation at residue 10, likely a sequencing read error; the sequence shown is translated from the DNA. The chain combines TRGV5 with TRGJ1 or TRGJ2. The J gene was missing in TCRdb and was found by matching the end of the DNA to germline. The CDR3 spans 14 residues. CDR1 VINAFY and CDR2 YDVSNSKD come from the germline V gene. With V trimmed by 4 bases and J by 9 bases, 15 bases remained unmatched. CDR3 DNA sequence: TGTGCCACCTGGGAACCCCCTGACTTTTGTAAGAAACTCTTT. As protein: CATWEPPDFCKKLF.

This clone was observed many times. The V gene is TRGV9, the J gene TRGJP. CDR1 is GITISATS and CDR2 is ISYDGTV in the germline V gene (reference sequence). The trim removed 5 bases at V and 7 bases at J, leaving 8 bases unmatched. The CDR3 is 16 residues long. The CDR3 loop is CALWGTGELGKKIKVF. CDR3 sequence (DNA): TGTGCCTTGTGGGGGACAGGGGAGTTGGGCAAAAAAATCAAGGTATTT.